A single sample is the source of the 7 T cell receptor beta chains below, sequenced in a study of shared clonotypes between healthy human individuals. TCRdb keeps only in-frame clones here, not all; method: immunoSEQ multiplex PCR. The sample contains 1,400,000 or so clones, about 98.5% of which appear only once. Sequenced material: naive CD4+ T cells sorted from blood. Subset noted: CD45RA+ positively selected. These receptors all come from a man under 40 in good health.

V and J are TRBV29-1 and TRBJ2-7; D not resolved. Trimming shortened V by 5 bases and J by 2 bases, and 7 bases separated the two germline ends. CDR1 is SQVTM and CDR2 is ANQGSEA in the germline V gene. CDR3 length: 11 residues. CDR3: CSVIGPYEQYF. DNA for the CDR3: TGCAGCGTTATAGGCCCCTACGAGCAGTACTTC.

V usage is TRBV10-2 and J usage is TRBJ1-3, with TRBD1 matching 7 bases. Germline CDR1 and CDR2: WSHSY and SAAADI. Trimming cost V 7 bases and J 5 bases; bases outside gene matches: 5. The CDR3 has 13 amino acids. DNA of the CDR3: TGCGCCAGCAAGTCACAGGGGAGAAACACCATATATTTT. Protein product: CASKSQGRNTIYF.

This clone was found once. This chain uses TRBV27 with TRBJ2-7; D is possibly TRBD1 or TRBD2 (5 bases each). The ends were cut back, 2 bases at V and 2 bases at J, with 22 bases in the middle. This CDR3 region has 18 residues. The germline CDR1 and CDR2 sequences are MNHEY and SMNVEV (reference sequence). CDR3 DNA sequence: TGTGCCAGCAGTTTAAGGGCCCGAACGGGGCGAGGAACCTACGAGCAGTACTTC. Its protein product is CASSLRARTGRGTYEQYF.

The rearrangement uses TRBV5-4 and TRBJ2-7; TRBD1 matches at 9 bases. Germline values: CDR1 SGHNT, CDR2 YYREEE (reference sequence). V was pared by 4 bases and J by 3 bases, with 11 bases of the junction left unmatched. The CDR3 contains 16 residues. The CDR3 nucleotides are TGTGCCAGCAGCCACTCACCGGGACAGGGTTACTACGAGCAGTACTTC. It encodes CASSHSPGQGYYEQYF.

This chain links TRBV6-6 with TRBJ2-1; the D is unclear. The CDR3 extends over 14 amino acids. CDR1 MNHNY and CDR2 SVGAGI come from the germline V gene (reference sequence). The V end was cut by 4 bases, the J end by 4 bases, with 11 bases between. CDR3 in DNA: TGTGCCAGCAGTTTCCCGGGCTCGTACAATGAGCAGTTCTTC. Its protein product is CASSFPGSYNEQFF.

CDR3 loop: CAWSVVSRALPEAFF. DNA of the CDR3: TGTGCCTGGAGTGTAGTGTCTAGGGCGTTGCCTGAAGCTTTCTTT. V usage is TRBV30 and J usage is TRBJ1-1, with unresolved D. Germline assignment: CDR1 GTSNPN and CDR2 SVGIG (reference sequence). Trimming took off 0 bases at V and 6 bases at J, with 17 bases between the two ends. The CDR3 contains 15 residues.

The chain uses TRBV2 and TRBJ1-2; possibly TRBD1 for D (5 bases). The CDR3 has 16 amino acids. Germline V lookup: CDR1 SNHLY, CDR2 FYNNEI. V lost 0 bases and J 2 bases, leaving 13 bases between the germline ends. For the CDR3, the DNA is TGTGCCAGCAGTGAAGCACACGGGGGGATCAACTATGGCTACACCTTC. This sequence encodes CASSEAHGGINYGYTF.